This is a list of T cell receptor beta chains from one sample in a study of blood T cell repertoires in COVID-19. Measured with immunoSEQ multiplex PCR; TCRdb has only the in-frame clones, and not every one. The table records about 74,000 clones, 70% to 80% of them present only once. Specimen: peripheral blood. The receptors here all came from a human donor in a cohort sampled during active COVID-19. The CDR3 runs from the conserved cysteine through the conserved F or W. Fields, in order: J gene, D gene, clone size, V gene, CDR3 length, CDR3 DNA, CDR3 protein. The D gene is left open where the match is weak. Expanded clones are given a class, and other clones once, few, many or no size at all.

J: TRBJ2-3; D: TRBD2; size: -; V: TRBV7-6; length: 15; DNA: TGTGCCAGCAGCCAAGGACTAGCGGGCACAGATACGCAGTATTTT; CDR3: CASSQGLAGTDTQYF
J: TRBJ1-6; D: -; size: -; V: TRBV5-1; length: 16; DNA: TGCGCCAGCAGGAGGCAAGGGGGCTCCTATAATTCACCCCTCCACTTT; CDR3: CASRRQGGSYNSPLHF
J: TRBJ1-6; D: -; size: -; V: TRBV6-5; length: 12; DNA: TGTGCCAGCAGGGTGGAGAGGACACCCCTCCACTTT; CDR3: CASRVERTPLHF
J: TRBJ2-5; D: TRBD2; size: -; V: TRBV29-1; length: 14; DNA: TGCAGCGTTGACTTCTCGACTAGCGGGGAGACCCAGTACTTC; CDR3: CSVDFSTSGETQYF
J: TRBJ2-5; D: TRBD2; size: -; V: TRBV15; length: 16; DNA: TGTGCCACCAGCGAACGACTAGCGGGAGACCAAGAGACCCAGTACTTC; CDR3: CATSERLAGDQETQYF
J: TRBJ2-3; D: TRBD2; size: -; V: TRBV3-1/TRBV3-2; length: 13; DNA: TGTGCCAGCAGCCAAGTGCTAGCGGGAGGACTGTATTTT; CDR3: CASSQVLAGGLYF
J: TRBJ2-3; D: TRBD2; size: -; V: TRBV19; length: 14; DNA: TGTGCCAGTAGTAGCGGGGGGGCCCCAGATACGCAGTATTTT; CDR3: CASSSGGAPDTQYF
J: TRBJ1-1; D: -; size: -; V: TRBV11-3; length: 11; DNA: TGTGCCAGCAGCTTAATATCTGAAGCTTTCTTT; CDR3: CASSLISEAFF
J: TRBJ1-4; D: -; size: -; V: TRBV5-1; length: 16; DNA: TGCGCCAGCAGAGTTGTTTTAGGAGATAGAAGTGAAAAACTGTTTTTT; CDR3: CASRVVLGDRSEKLFF
J: TRBJ2-5; D: TRBD2; size: -; V: TRBV29-1; length: 13; DNA: TGCAGCGGAGGCGGGAGGGCGGGGGAGACCCAGTACTTC; CDR3: CSGGGRAGETQYF
J: TRBJ1-6; D: -; size: once; V: TRBV19; length: 14; DNA: TGTGCCAGTAGGTTCCTAACAGGGAGTTCACCCCTCCACTTT; CDR3: CASRFLTGSSPLHF
J: TRBJ2-1; D: TRBD2; size: -; V: TRBV5-1; length: 14; DNA: TGCGCCAGCAGCTTTGGGGGGGATTACAATGAGCAGTTCTTC; CDR3: CASSFGGDYNEQFF
J: TRBJ1-2; D: -; size: -; V: TRBV27; length: 12; DNA: TGTGCCAGCAGACCAGACGCGGGTGGCTACACCTTC; CDR3: CASRPDAGGYTF
J: TRBJ2-5; D: TRBD2; size: -; V: TRBV11-2; length: 15; DNA: TGTGCCAGCAGCTCCCTAGCGGGGGGCCAAGAGACCCAGTACTTC; CDR3: CASSSLAGGQETQYF
J: TRBJ1-4; D: -; size: -; V: TRBV4-3; length: 16; DNA: TGCGCCAGCAGCCAAGATCCCGCGGCCCCCATGGAAAAACTGTTTTTT; CDR3: CASSQDPAAPMEKLFF
J: TRBJ1-5; D: TRBD1; size: few; V: TRBV19; length: 14; DNA: TGTGCCAGTAGTTGGGACAGGCCCAATCAGCCCCAGCATTTT; CDR3: CASSWDRPNQPQHF
J: TRBJ2-5; D: -; size: -; V: TRBV7-2; length: 15; DNA: TGTGCCAGCAGCCTAGGACAGACGTACCAAGAGACCCAGTACTTC; CDR3: CASSLGQTYQETQYF
J: TRBJ2-1; D: TRBD1; size: -; V: TRBV4-3; length: 14; DNA: TGCGCCAGCAGCCAAGGGACAGGCTACAATGAGCAGTTCTTC; CDR3: CASSQGTGYNEQFF
J: TRBJ1-1; D: -; size: -; V: TRBV18; length: 16; DNA: TGTGCCAGCTCACCACCACGGGACACTTTGAGGACTGAAGCTTTCTTT; CDR3: CASSPPRDTLRTEAFF
J: TRBJ1-2; D: -; size: -; V: TRBV19; length: 14; DNA: TGTGCCAGTAGTAAGGGGCTAGCTAACTATGGCTACACCTTC; CDR3: CASSKGLANYGYTF
J: TRBJ1-2; D: -; size: -; V: TRBV12-3/TRBV12-4; length: 13; DNA: TGTGCCAGCAAACAGGCCTCTAACTATGGCTACACCTTC; CDR3: CASKQASNYGYTF
J: TRBJ1-1; D: TRBD1; size: -; V: TRBV7-9; length: 15; DNA: TGTGCCAGCAGCTCGACAGGGGTTACGAACACTGAAGCTTTCTTT; CDR3: CASSSTGVTNTEAFF
J: TRBJ2-1; D: -; size: once; V: TRBV5-1; length: 15; DNA: TGCGCCAGCAGCTTAAAGCGAACGTCCTACAATGAGCAGTTCTTC; CDR3: CASSLKRTSYNEQFF
J: TRBJ1-4; D: -; size: -; V: TRBV3-1/TRBV3-2; length: 15; DNA: TGTGCCAGCAGCCCCCTCGGGGGTAATGATGAAAAACTGTTTTTT; CDR3: CASSPLGGNDEKLFF
J: TRBJ1-1; D: -; size: -; V: TRBV5-3; length: 15; DNA: TGTGCCAGAAGCCCAGAAACAGGGACCGGCACTGAAGCTTTCTTT; CDR3: CARSPETGTGTEAFF
J: TRBJ2-5; D: TRBD2; size: -; V: TRBV6-4; length: 14; DNA: TGTGCCAGGGAACTAGCGGGGGTGGGAGAGACCCAGTACTTC; CDR3: CARELAGVGETQYF
J: TRBJ2-1; D: -; size: -; V: TRBV7-9; length: 15; DNA: TGTGCCAGCAGCTCAAAGGGGGGGCGGTACAATGAGCAGTTCTTC; CDR3: CASSSKGGRYNEQFF
J: TRBJ2-3; D: -; size: -; V: TRBV4-2; length: 16; DNA: TGTGCCAGCAGTCAAATCCCGGGGCTAGCGACAGATACGCAGTATTTT; CDR3: CASSQIPGLATDTQYF
J: TRBJ1-3; D: -; size: -; V: TRBV29-1; length: 14; DNA: TGCAGCGTTACCGGAGCAGGGGCAGGAAACACCATATATTTT; CDR3: CSVTGAGAGNTIYF
J: TRBJ2-1; D: -; size: -; V: TRBV7-2; length: 18; DNA: TGTGCCAGCAGCTTAAATACATTCACAGGGTTCCCTCCCAATGAGCAGTTCTTC; CDR3: CASSLNTFTGFPPNEQFF
J: TRBJ1-1; D: -; size: -; V: TRBV4-3; length: 14; DNA: TGCGCCAGCAGCCAAGATGGTGAGGGCACTGAAGCTTTCTTT; CDR3: CASSQDGEGTEAFF
J: TRBJ1-5; D: -; size: few; V: TRBV7-2; length: 13; DNA: TGTGCCAGCAGCAAACAGGGAAATCAGCCCCAGCATTTT; CDR3: CASSKQGNQPQHF